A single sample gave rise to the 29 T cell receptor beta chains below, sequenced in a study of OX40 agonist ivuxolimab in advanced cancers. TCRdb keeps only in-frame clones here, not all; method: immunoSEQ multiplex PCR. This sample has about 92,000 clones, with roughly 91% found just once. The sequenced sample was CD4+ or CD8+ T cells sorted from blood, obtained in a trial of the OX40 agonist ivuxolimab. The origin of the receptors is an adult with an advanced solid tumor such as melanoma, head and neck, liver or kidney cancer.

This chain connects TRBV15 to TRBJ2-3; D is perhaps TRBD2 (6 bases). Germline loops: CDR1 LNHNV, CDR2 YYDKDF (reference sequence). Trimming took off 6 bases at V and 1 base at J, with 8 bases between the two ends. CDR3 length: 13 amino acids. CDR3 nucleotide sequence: TGTGCCACCAGGTCTAGCGGCACAGATACGCAGTATTTT. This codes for CATRSSGTDTQYF.

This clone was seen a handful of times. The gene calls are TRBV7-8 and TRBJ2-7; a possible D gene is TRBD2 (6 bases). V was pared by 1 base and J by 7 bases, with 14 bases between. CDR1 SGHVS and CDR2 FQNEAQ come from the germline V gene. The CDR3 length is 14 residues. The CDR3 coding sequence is TGTGCCAGCAGCTTAGATGCGGGGTTTGGGGAGCAGTACTTC. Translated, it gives CASSLDAGFGEQYF.

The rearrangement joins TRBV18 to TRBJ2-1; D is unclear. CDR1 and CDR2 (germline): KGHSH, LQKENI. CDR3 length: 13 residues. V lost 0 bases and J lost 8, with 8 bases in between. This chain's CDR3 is CASSPPSAHEQFF. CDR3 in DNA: TGTGCCAGCTCACCACCGTCAGCGCATGAGCAGTTCTTC.

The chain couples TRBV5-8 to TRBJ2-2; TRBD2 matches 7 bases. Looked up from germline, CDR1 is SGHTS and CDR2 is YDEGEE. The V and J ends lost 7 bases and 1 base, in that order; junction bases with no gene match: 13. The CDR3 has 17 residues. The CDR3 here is CASETGRLAVNTGELFF. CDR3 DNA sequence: TGTGCCAGCGAAACGGGTCGGCTAGCGGTGAACACCGGGGAGCTGTTTTTT.

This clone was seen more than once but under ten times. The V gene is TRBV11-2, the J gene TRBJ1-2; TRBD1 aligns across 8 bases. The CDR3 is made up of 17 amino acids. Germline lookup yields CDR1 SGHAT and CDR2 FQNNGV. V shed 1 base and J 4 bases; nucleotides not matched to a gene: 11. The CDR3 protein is CASSLGVTGAYPYGYTF. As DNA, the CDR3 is TGTGCCAGCAGCTTAGGGGTGACAGGGGCCTACCCCTATGGCTACACCTTC.

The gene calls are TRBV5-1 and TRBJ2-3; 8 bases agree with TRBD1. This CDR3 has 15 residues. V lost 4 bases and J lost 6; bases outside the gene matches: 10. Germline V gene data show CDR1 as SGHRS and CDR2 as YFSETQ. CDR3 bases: TGCGCCAGCAGCCCGGGACAGGTATCCCTTGATACGCAGTATTTT. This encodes CASSPGQVSLDTQYF.

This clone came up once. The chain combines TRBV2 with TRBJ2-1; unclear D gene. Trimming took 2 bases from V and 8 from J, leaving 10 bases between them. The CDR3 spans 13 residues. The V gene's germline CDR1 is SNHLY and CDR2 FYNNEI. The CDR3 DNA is TGTGCCAGCAGTGAACTAGTCTTCTATGAGCAGTTCTTC. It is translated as CASSELVFYEQFF. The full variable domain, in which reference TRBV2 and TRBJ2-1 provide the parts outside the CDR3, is EPEVTQTPSHQVTQMGQEVILRCVPISNHLYFYWYRQILGQKVEFLVSFYNNEISEKSEIFDDQFSVERPDGSNFTLKIRSTKLEDSAMYFCASSELVFYEQFFGPGTRLTVL.

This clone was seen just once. For the CDR3, the DNA is TGTGCCAGCACTCCAGGGACGCCGGGCGATACGCAGTATTTT. It translates to CASTPGTPGDTQYF. The V and J genes are TRBV7-3 and TRBJ2-3; either TRBD1 or TRBD2 may fit D (5 bases each). The V end was cut by 7 bases, the J end by 6 bases, with 17 bases between. Germline CDR1 SGHTA, CDR2 FQGTGA. The CDR3 loop spans 14 amino acids.

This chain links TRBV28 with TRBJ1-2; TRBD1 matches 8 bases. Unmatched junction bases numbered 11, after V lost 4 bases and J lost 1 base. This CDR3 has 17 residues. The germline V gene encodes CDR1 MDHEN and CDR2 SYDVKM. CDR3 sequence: CASSSSGGERLNYGYTF. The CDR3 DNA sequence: TGTGCCAGCAGTTCCTCAGGGGGCGAACGGCTTAACTATGGCTACACCTTC.

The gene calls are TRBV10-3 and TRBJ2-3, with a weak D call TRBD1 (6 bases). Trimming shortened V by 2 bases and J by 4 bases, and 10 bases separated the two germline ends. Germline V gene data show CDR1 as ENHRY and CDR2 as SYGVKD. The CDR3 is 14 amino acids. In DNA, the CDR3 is TGTGCCATCAGTGAGGGCAGGACAGCAGATACGCAGTATTTT. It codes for CAISEGRTADTQYF.

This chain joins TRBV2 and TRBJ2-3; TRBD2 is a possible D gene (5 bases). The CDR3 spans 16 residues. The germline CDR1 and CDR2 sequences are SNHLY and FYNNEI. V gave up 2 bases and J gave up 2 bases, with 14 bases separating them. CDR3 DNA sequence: TGTGCCAGCAGTGAAAATGTTCCGGGAACCACAGATACGCAGTATTTT. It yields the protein CASSENVPGTTDTQYF.

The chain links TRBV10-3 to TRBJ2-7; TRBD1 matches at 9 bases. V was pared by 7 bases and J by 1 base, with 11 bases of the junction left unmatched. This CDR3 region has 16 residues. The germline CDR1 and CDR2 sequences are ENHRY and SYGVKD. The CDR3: CAITATGTGTSYEQYF. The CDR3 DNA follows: TGTGCCATCACCGCCACCGGGACAGGGACATCCTACGAGCAGTACTTC.

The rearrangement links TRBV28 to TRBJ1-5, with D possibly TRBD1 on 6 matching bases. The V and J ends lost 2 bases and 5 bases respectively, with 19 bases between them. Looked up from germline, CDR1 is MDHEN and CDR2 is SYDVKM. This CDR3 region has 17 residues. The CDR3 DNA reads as TGTGCCAGCAGTTTAGGGGGGGCGGAGGGTTTACATCAGCCCCAGCATTTT. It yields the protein CASSLGGAEGLHQPQHF.

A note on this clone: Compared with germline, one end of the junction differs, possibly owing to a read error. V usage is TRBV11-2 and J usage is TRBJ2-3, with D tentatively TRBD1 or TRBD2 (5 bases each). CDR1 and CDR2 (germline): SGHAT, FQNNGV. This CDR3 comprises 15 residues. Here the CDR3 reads CASSQPRDDTDTQYF. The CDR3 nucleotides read TGCGCCAGCAGCCAACCCCGGGACGACACAGATACGCAGTATTTT.

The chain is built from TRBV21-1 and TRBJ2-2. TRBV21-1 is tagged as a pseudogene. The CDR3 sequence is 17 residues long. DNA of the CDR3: TGTGCCAGCAGCAATTTCAAAAGGGTTGTGGGCACCGGGGAGCTGTTTTTT. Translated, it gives CASSNFKRVVGTGELFF.

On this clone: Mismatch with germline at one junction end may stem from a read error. The chain's CDR3 is CASRDGGTSFLF. In DNA, the CDR3 is TGTGCCAGCAGGGACGGTGGGACTAGTTTCCTCTTC. V gene TRBV6-6 combines with J gene TRBJ2-1; 8 bases line up with TRBD2. Germline values: CDR1 MNHNY, CDR2 SVGAGI (reference sequence). The CDR3 runs 12 residues.

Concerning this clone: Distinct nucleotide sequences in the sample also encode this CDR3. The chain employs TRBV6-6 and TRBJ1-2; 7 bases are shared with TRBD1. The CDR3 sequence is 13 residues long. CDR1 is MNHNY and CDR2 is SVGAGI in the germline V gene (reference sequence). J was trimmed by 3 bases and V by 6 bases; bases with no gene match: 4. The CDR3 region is CASSPTGDYGYTF. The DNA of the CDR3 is TGTGCCAGCAGCCCCACAGGGGACTATGGCTACACCTTC.

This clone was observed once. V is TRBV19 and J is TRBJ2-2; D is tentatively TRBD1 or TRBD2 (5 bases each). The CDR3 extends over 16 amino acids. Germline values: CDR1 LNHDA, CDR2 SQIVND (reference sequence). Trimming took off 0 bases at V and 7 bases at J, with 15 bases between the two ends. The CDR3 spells CASSIDPWGTSGELFF. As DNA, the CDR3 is TGTGCCAGTAGTATAGATCCGTGGGGGACGAGCGGGGAGCTGTTTTTT.

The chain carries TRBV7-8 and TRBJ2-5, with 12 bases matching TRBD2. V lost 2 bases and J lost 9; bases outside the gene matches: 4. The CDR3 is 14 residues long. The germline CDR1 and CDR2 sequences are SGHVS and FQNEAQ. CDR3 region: CASSLLPSGGAQYF. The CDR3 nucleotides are TGTGCCAGCAGCTTATTGCCTAGCGGGGGGGCCCAGTACTTC.

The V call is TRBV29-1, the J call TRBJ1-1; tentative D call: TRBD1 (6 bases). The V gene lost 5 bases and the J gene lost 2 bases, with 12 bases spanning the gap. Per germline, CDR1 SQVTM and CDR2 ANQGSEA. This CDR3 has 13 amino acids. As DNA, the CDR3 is TGCAGCGTTCTCGGACAGCTTAACACTGAAGCTTTCTTT. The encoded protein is CSVLGQLNTEAFF.

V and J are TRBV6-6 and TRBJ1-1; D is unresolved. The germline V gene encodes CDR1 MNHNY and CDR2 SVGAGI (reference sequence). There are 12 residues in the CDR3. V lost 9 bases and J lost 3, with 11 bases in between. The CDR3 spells CASREAHTEAFF. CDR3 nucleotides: TGTGCCAGTCGGGAGGCCCACACTGAAGCTTTCTTT.

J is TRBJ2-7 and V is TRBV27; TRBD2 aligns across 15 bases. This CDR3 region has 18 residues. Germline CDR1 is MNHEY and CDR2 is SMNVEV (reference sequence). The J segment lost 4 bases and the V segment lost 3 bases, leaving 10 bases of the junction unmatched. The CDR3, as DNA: TGTGCCAGCAGTTTTCGACTGGGACTAGCGGGAGGAAGGTACGAGCAGTACTTC. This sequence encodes CASSFRLGLAGGRYEQYF.

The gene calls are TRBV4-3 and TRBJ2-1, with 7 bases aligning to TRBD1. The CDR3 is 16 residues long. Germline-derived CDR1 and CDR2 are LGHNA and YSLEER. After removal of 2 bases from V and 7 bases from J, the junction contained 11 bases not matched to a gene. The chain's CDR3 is CASSQSTEGARNEQFF. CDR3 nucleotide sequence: TGCGCCAGCAGCCAATCAACCGAGGGGGCAAGGAATGAGCAGTTCTTC.

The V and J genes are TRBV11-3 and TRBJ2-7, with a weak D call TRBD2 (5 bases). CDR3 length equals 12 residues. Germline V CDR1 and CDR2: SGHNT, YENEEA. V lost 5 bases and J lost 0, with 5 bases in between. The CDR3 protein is CASSGSSYEQYF. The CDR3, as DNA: TGTGCCAGCAGCGGGAGCTCCTACGAGCAGTACTTC.

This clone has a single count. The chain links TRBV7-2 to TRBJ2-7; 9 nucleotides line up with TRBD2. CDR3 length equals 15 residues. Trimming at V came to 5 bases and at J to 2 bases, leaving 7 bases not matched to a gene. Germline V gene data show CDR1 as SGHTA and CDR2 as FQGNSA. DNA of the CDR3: TGTGCCAGCAGCCTGACTAGCGGTACTGCCTACGAGCAGTACTTC. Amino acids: CASSLTSGTAYEQYF.

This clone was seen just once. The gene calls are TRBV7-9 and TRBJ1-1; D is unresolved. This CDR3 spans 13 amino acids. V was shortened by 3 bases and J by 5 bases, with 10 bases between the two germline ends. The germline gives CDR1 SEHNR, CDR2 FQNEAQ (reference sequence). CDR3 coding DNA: TGTGCCAGCAGCTTGGGCATCGGGACTGAAGCTTTCTTT. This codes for CASSLGIGTEAFF.

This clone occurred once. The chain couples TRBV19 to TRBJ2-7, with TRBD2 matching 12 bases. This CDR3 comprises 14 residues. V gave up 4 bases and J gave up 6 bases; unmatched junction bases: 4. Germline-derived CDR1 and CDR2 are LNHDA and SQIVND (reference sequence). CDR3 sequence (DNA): TGTGCCAGTAGTAGACTAGCGGGAGACTTCGAGCAGTACTTC. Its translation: CASSRLAGDFEQYF.

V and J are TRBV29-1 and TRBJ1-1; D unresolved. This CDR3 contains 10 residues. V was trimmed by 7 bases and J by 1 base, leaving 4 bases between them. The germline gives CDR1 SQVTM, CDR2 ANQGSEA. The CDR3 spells CSAKNTEAFF. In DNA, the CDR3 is TGCAGCGCTAAGAACACTGAAGCTTTCTTT. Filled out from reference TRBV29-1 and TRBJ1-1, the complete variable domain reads SAVISQKPSRDICQRGTSLTIQCQVDSQVTMMFWYRQQPGQSLTLIATANQGSEATYESGFVIDKFPISRPNLTFSTLTVSNMSPEDSSIYLCSAKNTEAFFGQGTRLTVV.

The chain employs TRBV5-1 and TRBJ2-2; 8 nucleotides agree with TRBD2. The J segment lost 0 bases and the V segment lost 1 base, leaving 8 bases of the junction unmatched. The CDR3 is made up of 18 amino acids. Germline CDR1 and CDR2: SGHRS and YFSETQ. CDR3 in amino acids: CASSLMVAGPTNTGELFF. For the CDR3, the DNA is TGCGCCAGCAGCTTGATGGTAGCGGGACCTACGAACACCGGGGAGCTGTTTTTT. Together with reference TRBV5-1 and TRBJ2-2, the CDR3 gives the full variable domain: KAGVTQTPRYLIKTRGQQVTLSCSPISGHRSVSWYQQTPGQGLQFLFEYFSETQRNKGNFPGRFSGRQFSNSRSEMNVSTLELGDSALYLCASSLMVAGPTNTGELFFGEGSRLTVL.